This T cell receptor beta chain was identified in a study of radiotherapy plus CTLA-4 blockade in lung cancer (dated by TCRdb to between 2017 and 2018). For the study in its entirety: Objective responses were observed in approximately 18% of enrolled patients, and disease control was achieved in less than 35%.

Focal radiation therapy combined with CTLA-4 blockade (ipilimumab) was tested in patients with chemo-refractory metastatic non-small-cell lung cancer. The germline V gene encodes CDR1 SGHVS and CDR2 FQNEAQ. The junction carries 7 bases between V and J, which are trimmed by 4 bases and 1 base respectively. The CDR3 goes from the cysteine to the phenylalanine over 13 residues. The retained sequence is limited to the CDR3, 39 bases, with the frame set at the first base. The receptor library was made with the immunoSEQ multiplex PCR assay. Drawn from immuneACCESS, this table holds only the in-frame rearrangements with V and J called that TCRdb kept. Clones are partly lost; checked studies trace under half to an unresolved V gene and leave the rest unexplained. Recorded for this sample are about 47,000 clones; roughly 76% of them occurred a single time. Of the sample, around 7.7% falls within the top ten clones.

Notes on this clone: Its antigen is currently not known. No base quality information exists; no much larger clone differs at one position.

General conclusions and limits of the study: After treatment with radiotherapy and ipilimumab, TCR clones that originated in tumors expanded in peripheral blood. Early dynamic changes in blood T cell clones, together with increased serum interferon-beta after radiation, were reported as the strongest predictors of response.

The source is a human donor with non-small cell lung cancer who had stable disease on radiotherapy plus ipilimumab. The material was peripheral blood, obtained from a patient treated with radiotherapy plus ipilimumab. Rearrangement joined TRBV7-8 to TRBJ1-1; the D gene cannot be resolved reliably. This receptor carries the CDR3 CASSSFQNTEAFF. DNA sequence: TGTGCCAGCAGCTCTTTCCAGAACACTGAAGCTTTCTTT. When the CDR3 is completed using the reference TRBV7-8 and TRBJ1-1 genes on either side, the full variable domain is GAGVSQSPRYKVAKRGQDVALRCDPISGHVSLFWYQQALGQGPEFLTYFQNEAQLDKSGLPSDRFFAERPEGSVSTLKIQRTQQEDSAVYLCASSSFQNTEAFFGQGTRLTVV.